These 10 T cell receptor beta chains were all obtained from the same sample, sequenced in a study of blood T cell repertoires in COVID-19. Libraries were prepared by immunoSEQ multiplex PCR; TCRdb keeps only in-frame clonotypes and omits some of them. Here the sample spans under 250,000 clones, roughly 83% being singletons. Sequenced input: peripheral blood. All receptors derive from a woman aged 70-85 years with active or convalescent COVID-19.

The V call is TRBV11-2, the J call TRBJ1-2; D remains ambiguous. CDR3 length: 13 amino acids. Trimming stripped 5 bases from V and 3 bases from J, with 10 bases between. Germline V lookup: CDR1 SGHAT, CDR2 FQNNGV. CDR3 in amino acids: CASSLGSHYGYTF. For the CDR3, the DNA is TGTGCCAGCAGCCTGGGCAGCCACTATGGCTACACCTTC.

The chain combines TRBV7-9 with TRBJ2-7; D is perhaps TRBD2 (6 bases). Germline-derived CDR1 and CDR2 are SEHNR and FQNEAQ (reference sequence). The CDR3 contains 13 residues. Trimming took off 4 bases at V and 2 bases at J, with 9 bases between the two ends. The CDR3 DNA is TGTGCCAGCAGCTCCCGCGGGGCCTACGAGCAGTACTTC. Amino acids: CASSSRGAYEQYF.

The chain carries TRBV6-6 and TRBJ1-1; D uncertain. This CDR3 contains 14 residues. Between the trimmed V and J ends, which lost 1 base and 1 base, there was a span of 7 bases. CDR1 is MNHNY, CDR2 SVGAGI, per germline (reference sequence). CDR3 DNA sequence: TGTGCCAGCAGTTACTTAACTCAGAACACTGAAGCTTTCTTT. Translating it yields CASSYLTQNTEAFF.

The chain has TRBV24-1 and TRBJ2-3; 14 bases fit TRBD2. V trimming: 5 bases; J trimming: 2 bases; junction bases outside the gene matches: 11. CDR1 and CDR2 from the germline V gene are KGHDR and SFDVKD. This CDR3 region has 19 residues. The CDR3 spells CATSGRTSGRPTPTDTQYF. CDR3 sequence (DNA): TGTGCCACCAGTGGGAGGACTAGCGGGAGGCCCACCCCCACAGATACGCAGTATTTT.

The CDR3 is CASSQSGTPSGNYGYTF. The CDR3 bases are TGTGCCAGCTCACAATCCGGGACACCCTCAGGGAACTATGGCTACACCTTC. This chain uses TRBV18 with TRBJ1-2; tentatively, D is TRBD1 (6 bases). V was pared by 4 bases and J by 2 bases, with 20 bases between. The germline gives CDR1 KGHSH, CDR2 LQKENI. The CDR3 consists of 17 residues.

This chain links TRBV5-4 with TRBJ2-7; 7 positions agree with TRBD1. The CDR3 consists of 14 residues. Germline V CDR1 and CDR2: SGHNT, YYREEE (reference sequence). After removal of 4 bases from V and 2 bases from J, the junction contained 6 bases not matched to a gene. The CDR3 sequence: CASSRRTGAYEQYF. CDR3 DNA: TGTGCCAGCAGCAGGAGGACAGGAGCCTACGAGCAGTACTTC.

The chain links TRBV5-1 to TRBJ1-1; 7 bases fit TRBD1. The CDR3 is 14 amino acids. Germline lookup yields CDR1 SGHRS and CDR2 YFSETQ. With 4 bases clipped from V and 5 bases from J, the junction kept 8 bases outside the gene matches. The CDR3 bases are TGCGCCAGCAGCCTCTCAGCGACAGGGACTGAAGCTTTCTTT. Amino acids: CASSLSATGTEAFF.

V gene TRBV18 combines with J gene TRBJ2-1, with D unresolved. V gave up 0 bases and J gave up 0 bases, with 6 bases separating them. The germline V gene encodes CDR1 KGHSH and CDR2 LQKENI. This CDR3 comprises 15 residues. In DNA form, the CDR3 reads TGTGCCAGCTCACCACCGAGCCTCTCCTACAATGAGCAGTTCTTC. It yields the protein CASSPPSLSYNEQFF.

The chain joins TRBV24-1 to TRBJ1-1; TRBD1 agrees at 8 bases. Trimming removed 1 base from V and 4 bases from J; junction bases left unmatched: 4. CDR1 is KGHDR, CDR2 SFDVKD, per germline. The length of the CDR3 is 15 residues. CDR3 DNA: TGTGCCACCAGTGATTTCTACAGGGGGTGCACTGAAGCTTTCTTT. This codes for CATSDFYRGCTEAFF.

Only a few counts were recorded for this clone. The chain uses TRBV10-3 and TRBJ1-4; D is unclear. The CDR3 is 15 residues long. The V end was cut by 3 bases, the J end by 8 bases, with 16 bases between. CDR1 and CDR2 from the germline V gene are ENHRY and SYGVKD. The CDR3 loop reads CAISDPLNGKEKLFF. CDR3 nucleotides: TGTGCCATCAGTGATCCTTTAAACGGGAAAGAAAAACTGTTTTTT.